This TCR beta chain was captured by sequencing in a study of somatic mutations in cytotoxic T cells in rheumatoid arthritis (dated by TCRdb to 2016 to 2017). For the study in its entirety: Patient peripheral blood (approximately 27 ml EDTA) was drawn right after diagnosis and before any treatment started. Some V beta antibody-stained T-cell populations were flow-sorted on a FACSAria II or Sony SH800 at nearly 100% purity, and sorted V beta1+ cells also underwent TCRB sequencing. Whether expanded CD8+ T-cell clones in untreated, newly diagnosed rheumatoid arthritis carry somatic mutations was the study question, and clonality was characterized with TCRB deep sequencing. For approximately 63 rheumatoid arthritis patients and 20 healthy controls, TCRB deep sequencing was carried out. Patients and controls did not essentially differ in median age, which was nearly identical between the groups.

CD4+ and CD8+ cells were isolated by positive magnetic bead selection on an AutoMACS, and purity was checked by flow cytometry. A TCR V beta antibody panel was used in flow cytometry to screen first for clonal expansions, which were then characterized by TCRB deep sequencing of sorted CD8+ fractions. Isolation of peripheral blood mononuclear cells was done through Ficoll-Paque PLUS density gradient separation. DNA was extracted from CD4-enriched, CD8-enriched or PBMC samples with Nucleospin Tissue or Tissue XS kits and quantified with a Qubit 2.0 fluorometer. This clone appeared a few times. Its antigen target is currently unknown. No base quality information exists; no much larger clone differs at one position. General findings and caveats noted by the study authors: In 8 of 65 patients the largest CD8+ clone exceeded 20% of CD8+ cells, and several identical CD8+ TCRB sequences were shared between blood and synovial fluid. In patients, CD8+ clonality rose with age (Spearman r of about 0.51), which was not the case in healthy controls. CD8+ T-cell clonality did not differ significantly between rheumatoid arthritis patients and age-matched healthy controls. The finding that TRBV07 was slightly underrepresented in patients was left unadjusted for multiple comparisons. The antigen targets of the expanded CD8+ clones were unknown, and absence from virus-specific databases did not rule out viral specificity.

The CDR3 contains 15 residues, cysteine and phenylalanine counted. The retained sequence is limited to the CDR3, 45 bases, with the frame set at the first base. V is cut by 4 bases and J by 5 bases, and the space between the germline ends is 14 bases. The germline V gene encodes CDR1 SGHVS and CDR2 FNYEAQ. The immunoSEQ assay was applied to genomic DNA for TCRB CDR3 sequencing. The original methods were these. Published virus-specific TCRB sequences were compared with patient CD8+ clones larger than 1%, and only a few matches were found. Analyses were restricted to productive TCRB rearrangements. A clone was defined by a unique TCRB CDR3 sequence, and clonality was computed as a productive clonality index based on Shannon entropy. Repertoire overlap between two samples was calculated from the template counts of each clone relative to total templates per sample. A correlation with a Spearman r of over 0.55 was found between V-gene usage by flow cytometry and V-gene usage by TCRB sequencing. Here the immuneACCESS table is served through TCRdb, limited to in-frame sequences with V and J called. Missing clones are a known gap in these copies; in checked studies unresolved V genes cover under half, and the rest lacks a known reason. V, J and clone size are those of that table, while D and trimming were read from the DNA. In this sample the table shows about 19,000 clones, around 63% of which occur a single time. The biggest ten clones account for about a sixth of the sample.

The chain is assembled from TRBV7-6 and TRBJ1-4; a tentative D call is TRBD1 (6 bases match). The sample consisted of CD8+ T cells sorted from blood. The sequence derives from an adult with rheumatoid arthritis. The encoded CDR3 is CASSSRTERNEKLFF. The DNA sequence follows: TGTGCCAGCAGCTCTCGGACAGAAAGGAATGAAAAACTGTTTTTT.